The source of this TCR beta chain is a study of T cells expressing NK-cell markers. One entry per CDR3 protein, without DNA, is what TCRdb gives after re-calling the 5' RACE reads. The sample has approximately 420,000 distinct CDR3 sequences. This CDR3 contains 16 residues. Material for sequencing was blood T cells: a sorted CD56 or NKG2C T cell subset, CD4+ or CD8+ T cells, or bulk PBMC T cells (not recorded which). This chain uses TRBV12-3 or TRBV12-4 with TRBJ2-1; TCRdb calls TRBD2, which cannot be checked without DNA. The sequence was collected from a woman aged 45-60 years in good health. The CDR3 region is CASRPLTSGGYNEQFF.